One and the same sample provided the 30 T cell receptor beta chains below, sequenced in a study of PD-L1 blockade in urothelial cancer. Sequencing used immunoSEQ multiplex PCR; TCRdb keeps in-frame clones, though not all of them. The sample holds about 71,000 clones, about 88% seen once. Here the sequenced sample was PBMCs, taken around atezolizumab (anti-PD-L1) treatment. The receptors derive from a man aged 60 to 69 with urothelial cancer.

This clone has only one observation. Other DNA sequences in the sample encode the same CDR3. In nucleotides, the CDR3 is TGTGCCAGCAGCTTAGGACTAGCGGGAGGGAATGAGCAGTTCTTC. Protein sequence: CASSLGLAGGNEQFF. The V gene is TRBV7-2, the J gene TRBJ2-1, with TRBD2 identical over 14 bases. The V segment lost 1 base and the J segment 7 bases; nucleotides outside the gene matches: 0. This CDR3 has 15 amino acids. Germline V lookup: CDR1 SGHTA, CDR2 FQGNSA.

The rearrangement links TRBV7-2 to TRBJ2-7; 10 nucleotides align to TRBD1. After removal of 5 bases from V and 4 bases from J, the junction contained 8 bases not matched to a gene. Looked up from germline, CDR1 is SGHTA and CDR2 is FQGNSA. There are 15 residues in the CDR3. DNA for the CDR3: TGTGCCAGCAGCCTAAGACAGGGGGCATCGTACGAGCAGTACTTC. Translation: CASSLRQGASYEQYF.

This clone was recorded once. The genes are TRBV25-1 and TRBJ1-1, with 7 bases matching TRBD1. The CDR3 covers 15 residues. J lost 1 base, V lost 2 bases, and 4 bases had no gene match. The germline V gene encodes CDR1 MGHDK and CDR2 SYGVNS. The CDR3 spells CASSEMDRPNTEAFF. CDR3 in DNA: TGTGCCAGCAGTGAAATGGACAGGCCGAACACTGAAGCTTTCTTT.

V usage is TRBV11-2 and J usage is TRBJ2-7; D uncertain. Germline loops: CDR1 SGHAT, CDR2 FQNNGV. This CDR3 is 14 amino acids long. Trimming left V 5 bases short and J 6 bases short, with 17 bases between. CDR3 coding DNA: TGTGCCAGCAGCCCTCTTTTAGCCGGAACCGAGCAGTACTTC. This sequence encodes CASSPLLAGTEQYF.

V gene TRBV10-2 combines with J gene TRBJ1-6, with 10 bases aligning to TRBD1. CDR3 length equals 15 residues. J lost 8 bases, V lost 4 bases, and 5 bases had no gene match. Germline lookup yields CDR1 WSHSY and CDR2 SAAADI. Written as DNA, the CDR3 is TGCGCCAGCAGTGGCGCGGGGACAGGGGATTCACCCCTCCACTTT. Protein product: CASSGAGTGDSPLHF.

The rearrangement links TRBV7-9 to TRBJ1-6, with 11 positions matching TRBD1. With V trimmed by 8 bases and J by 9 bases, 12 bases remained unmatched. CDR3 size: 16 residues. In germline, CDR1 is SEHNR, CDR2 FQNEAQ (reference sequence). The CDR3 spells CASGTQTGTGGSPLHF. The CDR3 DNA sequence: TGTGCCAGCGGGACTCAGACCGGGACAGGGGGTTCACCCCTCCACTTT.

The chain has TRBV11-3 and TRBJ1-1; D remains ambiguous. The CDR3 is 13 residues long. The ends were cut back, 5 bases at V and 3 bases at J, with 10 bases in the middle. CDR1 is SGHNT, CDR2 YENEEA, per germline. The CDR3 nucleotides are TGTGCCAGCAGCCCTAGGCGGGACACTGAAGCTTTCTTT. Its protein is CASSPRRDTEAFF. Using reference TRBV11-3 and TRBJ1-1 for the parts outside the CDR3, the full variable domain is EAGVVQSPRYKIIEKKQPVAFWCNPISGHNTLYWYLQNLGQGPELLIRYENEEAVDDSQLPKDRFSAERLKGVDSTLKIQPAELGDSAVYLCASSPRRDTEAFFGQGTRLTVV.

The CDR3 sequence is CASSTSSRQFGAFF. The CDR3 nucleotides are TGTGCCAGCAGTACTTCTTCTAGACAGTTTGGAGCTTTCTTT. The genes are TRBV28 and TRBJ1-1; tentative D call: TRBD1 (5 bases). V was pared by 5 bases and J by 10 bases, with 20 bases between. The CDR3 spans 14 residues. The V gene's germline CDR1 is MDHEN and CDR2 SYDVKM.

The gene calls are TRBV7-6 and TRBJ1-5, with D tentatively TRBD1 (5 bases). V was trimmed by 1 base and J by 4 bases, leaving 14 bases between them. The CDR3 totals 16 residues. In germline, CDR1 is SGHVS, CDR2 FNYEAQ. CDR3 in DNA: TGTGCCAGCAGCTTAGAGTGGGGGGGGATAAATCAGCCCCAGCATTTT. It specifies CASSLEWGGINQPQHF.

The chain has TRBV5-4 and TRBJ2-3; maybe TRBD2 (5 bases). V was trimmed by 1 base and J by 0 bases, leaving 9 bases between them. The CDR3 length is 15 residues. CDR1 SGHNT and CDR2 YYREEE come from the germline V gene (reference sequence). The DNA for the CDR3 is TGTGCCAGCAGCTTGCAAAGCGGAAGCACAGATACGCAGTATTTT. Residues: CASSLQSGSTDTQYF.

The CDR3 spells CASSLDRGGFTNYGYTF. CDR3 nucleotide sequence: TGTGCCAGCAGCTTGGATAGAGGGGGCTTTACTAACTATGGCTACACCTTC. This chain links TRBV5-4 with TRBJ1-2; 7 nucleotides line up with TRBD1. This CDR3 contains 17 residues. Trimming took 0 bases from V and 0 from J; bases not matched to a gene: 8. Germline CDR1 reads SGHNT; CDR2 reads YYREEE (reference sequence).

The chain carries TRBV1 and TRBJ2-3; TRBD2 reflects the table's D call only, with no check against the DNA. TRBV1 is noted as a pseudogene. The CDR3 is 17 amino acids. CDR3 bases: TGCACCAGCAGCCAAGTTAGCCGGCGGGGGGACACAGATACGCAGTATTTT. Its protein is CTSSQVSRRGDTDTQYF.

The V call is TRBV11-3, the J call TRBJ2-5; 11 bases are a match to TRBD1. Germline trimming cut 4 bases from V and 1 base from J; bases unmatched to any gene: 5. This CDR3 contains 16 residues. The germline V gene has CDR1 SGHNT and CDR2 YENEEA. The CDR3 loop reads CASSYGQGARQETQYF. In DNA form, the CDR3 reads TGTGCCAGCAGCTACGGACAGGGGGCACGCCAAGAGACCCAGTACTTC.

The genes are TRBV27 and TRBJ1-1; possible D gene TRBD1, 6 bases. Per germline, CDR1 MNHEY and CDR2 SMNVEV (reference sequence). The germline V and J ends were trimmed by 5 bases and 8 bases, with 15 bases remaining between them. The CDR3 totals 13 residues. The CDR3 sequence: CASSPQGTLEAFF. The CDR3 DNA reads as TGTGCCAGCAGTCCACAGGGAACCCTGGAAGCTTTCTTT.

A few counts support this clone. The chain uses TRBV5-1 and TRBJ1-2, with TRBD1 as a possible D gene (6 bases). The V and J ends lost 0 bases and 1 base respectively, with 7 bases between them. The length of the CDR3 is 14 residues. Per germline, CDR1 SGHRS and CDR2 YFSETQ. CDR3: CASSLGQDNYGYTF. Written as DNA, the CDR3 is TGCGCCAGCAGCTTGGGACAGGATAACTATGGCTACACCTTC.

The V call is TRBV6-5, the J call TRBJ1-2; TRBD1 aligns across 8 bases. This CDR3 contains 13 residues. CDR1 is MNHEY, CDR2 SVGAGI, per germline. V gave up 4 bases and J gave up 5 bases; unmatched junction bases: 3. The CDR3 sequence is CASSWDRIYGYTF. For the CDR3, the DNA is TGTGCCAGCAGTTGGGACAGGATATATGGCTACACCTTC.

V gene TRBV5-6 combines with J gene TRBJ1-2; 8 bases are shared with TRBD1. Germline-derived CDR1 and CDR2 are SGHDT and YYEEEE. Germline trimming cut 2 bases from V and 4 bases from J; bases unmatched to any gene: 1. This CDR3 spans 13 amino acids. CDR3: CASSLDRGYGYTF. The CDR3, as DNA: TGTGCCAGCAGCTTAGACAGGGGCTATGGCTACACCTTC.

The chain has TRBV7-9 and TRBJ1-6; 8 bases line up with TRBD1. This CDR3 region has 14 residues. From germline, CDR1 is SEHNR and CDR2 FQNEAQ (reference sequence). V dropped 4 bases and J dropped 7; count of bases not matched to a gene: 3. The CDR3 loop reads CASSSTGANSPLHF. The CDR3 coding sequence is TGTGCCAGCAGCTCGACAGGGGCAAATTCACCCCTCCACTTT.

The chain combines TRBV15 with TRBJ2-7, with D perhaps matching TRBD2 (6 bases). Per germline, CDR1 LNHNV and CDR2 YYDKDF (reference sequence). The V and J ends lost 3 bases and 7 bases respectively, with 13 bases between them. CDR3 length: 13 residues. The CDR3 nucleotides are TGTGCCACCAGCAGGGACTCGGGAGATGAGCAGTACTTC. It is translated as CATSRDSGDEQYF.

The CDR3 DNA sequence: TGTGCCAGTAGCCGGACAGGGGGGTCTGGGGCCAACGTCCTGACTTTC. As protein: CASSRTGGSGANVLTF. The rearrangement links TRBV19 to TRBJ2-6; 10 bases align to TRBD1. Germline V gene data show CDR1 as LNHDA and CDR2 as SQIVND (reference sequence). CDR3 length: 16 amino acids. V lost 6 bases to trimming and J lost 1 base; unmatched junction nucleotides: 3.

The chain employs TRBV7-9 and TRBJ1-5; D is unresolved. The germline V gene has CDR1 SEHNR and CDR2 FQNEAQ (reference sequence). V lost 6 bases and J lost 0, with 12 bases in between. The CDR3 extends over 15 amino acids. The CDR3, as DNA: TGTGCCAGCAGTCTCCCCGGGGATAGCAATCAGCCCCAGCATTTT. This sequence encodes CASSLPGDSNQPQHF.

This clone showed up just once. CDR3 protein: CASSTAAGNTGELFF. The CDR3 region has the DNA TGTGCCAGCAGCACGGCGGCGGGGAACACCGGGGAGCTGTTTTTT. The chain uses TRBV5-6 and TRBJ2-2; D may be TRBD2 (5 bases). With 4 bases removed from V and 1 base from J, the gap between germline ends came to 11 bases. Germline V gene sequence: CDR1 SGHDT, CDR2 YYEEEE. The CDR3 extends over 15 amino acids.

The chain is built from TRBV5-5 and TRBJ1-2, with 9 bases fitting TRBD1. This CDR3 is 17 amino acids long. The ends lost 1 base at V and 8 bases at J; junction bases unmatched: 15. Germline V CDR1 and CDR2: SGHKS, YYEKEE (reference sequence). CDR3 loop: CASSLRNRGLSREGYTF. In DNA form, the CDR3 reads TGTGCCAGCAGCTTGAGGAACAGGGGGCTGTCCCGGGAAGGCTACACCTTC.

The chain is built from TRBV19 and TRBJ1-3; TRBD1 might be the D (5 bases). The germline CDR1 and CDR2 sequences are LNHDA and SQIVND (reference sequence). This CDR3 comprises 14 residues. Trimming pared 2 bases from V and 2 bases from J, leaving 7 bases between. As DNA, the CDR3 is TGTGCCAGTAGTATACCGGGGGCTGGAAACACCATATATTTT. Translation: CASSIPGAGNTIYF.

The gene calls are TRBV10-3 and TRBJ1-1; maybe TRBD1 (6 bases). Trimming took 7 bases from V and 0 from J, leaving 9 bases between them. The CDR3 length is 13 residues. The germline V gene encodes CDR1 ENHRY and CDR2 SYGVKD. DNA of the CDR3: TGTGCCATCACCCAGGGGTTGAACACTGAAGCTTTCTTT. Translating gives CAITQGLNTEAFF.

The chain links TRBV19 to TRBJ2-3, with TRBD2 matching over 11 bases. The CDR3 loop spans 16 amino acids. Germline CDR1 is LNHDA and CDR2 is SQIVND (reference sequence). V dropped 5 bases and J dropped 2; count of bases not matched to a gene: 6. CDR3: CASSLLAGGSTDTQYF. The CDR3 region has the DNA TGTGCCAGTAGTCTCTTAGCGGGGGGGTCCACAGATACGCAGTATTTT.

The V call is TRBV5-4, the J call TRBJ2-5; TRBD1 is a possible D gene (6 bases). The CDR3 contains 14 residues. Trimming left V 0 bases short and J 2 bases short, with 8 bases between. Germline CDR1 SGHNT, CDR2 YYREEE (reference sequence). CDR3 coding DNA: TGTGCCAGCAGCTTGGGGCAGGGGCAAGAGACCCAGTACTTC. Its protein is CASSLGQGQETQYF.

This chain links TRBV21-1 with TRBJ2-4; the table calls TRBD2, which could not be checked here. TRBV21-1 is a pseudogene locus. This CDR3 has 12 amino acids. The CDR3: CASGNIVASSYF. CDR3 in DNA: TGTGCCAGCGGGAATATCGTGGCTAGCTCTTACTTC.

The chain uses TRBV6-1 and TRBJ1-3; D is unresolved. The germline gives CDR1 MNHNS, CDR2 SASEGT. V was trimmed by 3 bases and J by 2 bases, leaving 14 bases between them. CDR3 length: 16 amino acids. CDR3: CASSEPTKGAGNTIYF. DNA for the CDR3: TGTGCCAGCAGTGAGCCGACTAAGGGCGCTGGAAACACCATATATTTT.

The chain employs TRBV15 and TRBJ1-1; unclear D gene. Between the trimmed V and J ends, which lost 0 bases and 3 bases, there was a span of 11 bases. The CDR3 is made up of 15 amino acids. In germline, CDR1 is LNHNV, CDR2 YYDKDF (reference sequence). The CDR3 sequence is CATSREMTGDTEAFF. CDR3 nucleotides: TGTGCCACCAGCAGAGAAATGACGGGAGACACTGAAGCTTTCTTT.